This T cell receptor beta chain appears in the sequencing data of a study of response to subunit inactivated influenza vaccine. Details on this clonotype: Its specificity is unknown.

The V and J ends lost 2 bases and 4 bases respectively, with 10 bases between them. This CDR3 has 14 amino acids. Germline loops: CDR1 MNHEY, CDR2 SVGAGI. One entry per CDR3 protein, called by TCRdb with MiXCR from the RT-PCR reads. The table has roughly 700,000 distinct CDR3 sequences, 14% seen once; the top ten hold 5.5% to 8%. Study-wide results and caveats: With each seasonal influenza vaccination, the authors suggested, few new T cells are recruited.

The clonotype was recovered from a man aged 45 to 65 who received an inactivated influenza vaccine. The input for sequencing was PBMCs from blood, taken 14 days before vaccination. V is TRBV6-5 and J is TRBJ2-3; D uncertain. The CDR3 DNA sequence: TGTGCCAGCAGTTACAACGGATGGGCAGATACGCAGTATTTT. As protein: CASSYNGWADTQYF.